This TCR beta chain came from a study of CD8 T cells in Susac syndrome. The authors reverse transcribed about 0.5 to 1 ug RNA with random hexamers. TCRdb processed the immunoSEQ multiplex PCR reads anew with MiXCR; each CDR3 protein has one entry. The repertoire consists of 300,000 or so distinct CDR3 sequences, with roughly 94% occurring once and the leading ten covering approximately 0.065%. The sequence was collected from a human donor with multiple sclerosis. Sample: CD4+ T cells from PBMCs.

DNA of the CDR3: TGCAGTGCTAGAGACCCCGGGACTAGCAGTGTTGGTGAGCAGTTCTTC. Protein product: CSARDPGTSSVGEQFF. The chain carries TRBV20-1 and TRBJ2-1; TRBD2 agrees at 9 bases. The CDR3 has 16 residues. Per the germline V gene, CDR1 is DFQATT and CDR2 is SNEGSKA (reference sequence). Losses at the gene ends were 0 bases for V and 9 bases for J; bases not matched to a gene: 12.